Shown below are 25 T cell receptor beta chains from a single sample sequenced in a study of blood T cell repertoires in COVID-19. Assay used: immunoSEQ multiplex PCR; TCRdb lists only in-frame clones, some missing. The sample carries about 150,000 clones, roughly 84% recorded once. Input material: peripheral blood. The receptors derive from a woman aged 60-75 years with COVID-19, enrolled during active disease.

This sequence joins TRBV19 and TRBJ1-2, with 7 bases aligning to TRBD1. Germline lookup yields CDR1 LNHDA and CDR2 SQIVND (reference sequence). The CDR3 loop spans 15 amino acids. V was pared by 5 bases and J by 2 bases, with 8 bases of the junction left unmatched. CDR3 residues: CASSPGDSANYGYTF. CDR3 coding DNA: TGTGCCAGTAGTCCGGGGGACAGTGCAAACTATGGCTACACCTTC.

This chain uses TRBV19 with TRBJ2-2, with D possibly TRBD1 on 6 matching bases. V was pared by 4 bases and J by 1 base, with 10 bases between. The length of the CDR3 is 15 residues. CDR1 is LNHDA, CDR2 SQIVND, per germline (reference sequence). Here the CDR3 DNA reads TGTGCCAGTAGTAGGCAGGGGTGGAACACCGGGGAGCTGTTTTTT. Translating it yields CASSRQGWNTGELFF.

Only a few counts were recorded for this clone. The gene calls are TRBV5-1 and TRBJ1-1; TRBD1 matches at 7 bases. The V and J ends lost 6 bases and 7 bases, in that order; junction bases with no gene match: 9. CDR1 is SGHRS, CDR2 YFSETQ, per germline. This CDR3 is 13 amino acids long. The CDR3 DNA is TGCGCCAGCACCCTATCCGGGGACAGTGAAGCTTTCTTT. It specifies CASTLSGDSEAFF.

This clone has only a few counts. The chain combines TRBV10-2 with TRBJ1-1; maybe TRBD1 (5 bases). The CDR3 length is 13 residues. Germline-derived CDR1 and CDR2 are WSHSY and SAAADI. The germline V and J ends were trimmed by 8 bases and 1 base, with 11 bases remaining between them. The CDR3 nucleotides read TGCGCCAGCTTAGACAGAACGAACACTGAAGCTTTCTTT. This translates into CASLDRTNTEAFF.

This chain uses TRBV18 with TRBJ1-6; TRBD1 matches at 11 bases. The CDR3 consists of 15 residues. From germline, CDR1 is KGHSH and CDR2 LQKENI. J was trimmed by 10 bases and V by 3 bases; bases with no gene match: 5. CDR3 DNA: TGTGCCAGCTCACCTCTGGACAGGGGGCGGTCACCCCTCCACTTT. Residues: CASSPLDRGRSPLHF.

The V and J genes are TRBV5-8 and TRBJ2-1; 13 bases fit TRBD2. Germline CDR1 is SGHTS and CDR2 is YDEGEE. There are 18 residues in the CDR3. J gave up 3 bases and V 6 bases, and 12 bases lay outside the gene matches. The CDR3 sequence is CASTTGTSGIPLYNEQFF. The CDR3 DNA follows: TGTGCCAGCACGACCGGGACTAGCGGGATCCCCCTCTACAATGAGCAGTTCTTC.

The table lists this clone with a count of one. The chain combines TRBV27 with TRBJ2-5; 9 bases match TRBD1. Germline V gives CDR1 MNHEY, CDR2 SMNVEV (reference sequence). V lost 4 bases, J lost 4 bases, and 1 base stayed unmatched. This CDR3 comprises 13 residues. Written as DNA, the CDR3 is TGTGCCAGCAGTTCGGACAGGGGAGAGACCCAGTACTTC. It encodes CASSSDRGETQYF.

The chain joins TRBV19 to TRBJ1-1, with TRBD1 matching 10 bases. V lost 5 bases to trimming and J lost 4 bases; unmatched junction nucleotides: 10. Germline V lookup: CDR1 LNHDA, CDR2 SQIVND (reference sequence). The CDR3 runs to 16 residues. The CDR3 nucleotides read TGTGCCAGTAGTCTACCGACAGGGGGCGCGGGCACTGAAGCTTTCTTT. Residues: CASSLPTGGAGTEAFF. The full variable domain, rest sourced from reference TRBV19 and TRBJ1-1, is DGGITQSPKYLFRKEGQNVTLSCEQNLNHDAMYWYRQDPGQGLRLIYYSQIVNDFQKGDIAEGYSVSREKKESFPLTVTSAQKNPTAFYLCASSLPTGGAGTEAFFGQGTRLTVV.

The J gene is TRBJ2-7, the V gene TRBV6-6; TRBD1 agrees at 10 bases. CDR1 is MNHNY and CDR2 is SVGAGI in the germline V gene (reference sequence). V was clipped by 5 bases and J by 2 bases; unmatched bases: 12. The CDR3 has 17 amino acids. Written as DNA, the CDR3 is TGTGCCAGCAGTCCAAGGGACAGGGGAGTCCACGCCTACGAGCAGTACTTC. Its protein product is CASSPRDRGVHAYEQYF.

The gene calls are TRBV5-1 and TRBJ1-1; 9 nucleotides line up with TRBD1. CDR1 is SGHRS, CDR2 YFSETQ, per germline. CDR3 size: 14 residues. V was clipped by 4 bases and J by 7 bases; unmatched bases: 8. CDR3 amino acids: CASSPTGGSGEAFF. For the CDR3, the DNA is TGCGCCAGCAGCCCTACAGGGGGCTCGGGTGAAGCTTTCTTT.

The chain employs TRBV4-1 and TRBJ1-1; tentatively, D is TRBD1 (5 bases). This CDR3 is built from 16 residues. The V gene's germline CDR1 is MGHRA and CDR2 YSYEKL. The V gene lost 7 bases and the J gene lost 3 bases, with 21 bases spanning the gap. The CDR3 coding sequence is TGCGCCAGCACCCGAGGAGAGGTGGAGGGGTACACTGAAGCTTTCTTT. It translates to CASTRGEVEGYTEAFF.

The V gene is TRBV2, the J gene TRBJ2-5; 11 bases agree with TRBD2. This CDR3 region has 14 residues. Germline-derived CDR1 and CDR2 are SNHLY and FYNNEI. V was pared by 11 bases and J by 5 bases, with 10 bases of the junction left unmatched. As DNA, the CDR3 is TGTGCCGTTACTAGACTAGCGGGGTTGGAGACCCAGTACTTC. This translates into CAVTRLAGLETQYF.

The sample holds one count of this clone. The rearrangement links TRBV5-1 to TRBJ2-1, with 9 bases aligning to TRBD2. CDR3 length equals 16 residues. The V and J ends lost 2 bases and 5 bases, in that order; junction bases with no gene match: 8. Per the germline V gene, CDR1 is SGHRS and CDR2 is YFSETQ. The CDR3 protein is CASSFPSLAGHNEQFF. The CDR3 DNA is TGCGCCAGCAGCTTCCCCTCCCTAGCGGGGCACAATGAGCAGTTCTTC.

This clone appeared a few times. The chain links TRBV27 to TRBJ2-1; 7 nucleotides line up with TRBD2. The CDR3 is made up of 14 amino acids. Germline CDR1 reads MNHEY; CDR2 reads SMNVEV (reference sequence). V was pared by 6 bases and J by 0 bases, with 2 bases of the junction left unmatched. The CDR3 DNA reads as TGTGCCAGCAGGGGCGGGAGCTCCTACAATGAGCAGTTCTTC. Translating gives CASRGGSSYNEQFF.

This clone was detected a few times. The chain joins TRBV7-6 to TRBJ2-2; D possibly corresponds to TRBD2 (6 bases). The germline V gene encodes CDR1 SGHVS and CDR2 FNYEAQ. Trimming removed 1 base at V and 0 bases at J, with 9 bases between. This CDR3 is built from 16 residues. The CDR3 DNA is TGTGCCAGCAGCTTAGTAGCGGATCCGAACACCGGGGAGCTGTTTTTT. Amino acids: CASSLVADPNTGELFF.

This rearrangement joins TRBV18 to TRBJ2-3; no definite D call. CDR3 size: 14 residues. Between the trimmed V and J ends, which lost 2 bases and 2 bases, there was a span of 8 bases. Per the germline V gene, CDR1 is KGHSH and CDR2 is LQKENI. CDR3 nucleotide sequence: TGTGCCAGCTCACCAGGCTTCGTCACAGATACGCAGTATTTT. This translates into CASSPGFVTDTQYF.

This CDR3 reads CASSARYDLNYGYTF. CDR3 sequence (DNA): TGTGCCAGCAGTGCTCGATATGATCTAAACTATGGCTACACCTTC. The gene calls are TRBV2 and TRBJ1-2; D is unclear. From germline, CDR1 is SNHLY and CDR2 FYNNEI. With 4 bases removed from V and 2 bases from J, the gap between germline ends came to 14 bases. This CDR3 contains 15 residues.

V usage is TRBV5-1 and J usage is TRBJ2-1; 10 nucleotides match TRBD2. Germline V gene data show CDR1 as SGHRS and CDR2 as YFSETQ. CDR3 length: 16 residues. Trimming at V came to 3 bases and at J to 4 bases, leaving 7 bases not matched to a gene. The CDR3 reads CASSSRIAGGYNEQFF. CDR3 bases: TGCGCCAGCAGCTCGAGAATAGCGGGAGGTTACAATGAGCAGTTCTTC.

The chain combines TRBV6-6 with TRBJ1-1, with D maybe TRBD1 (5 bases). This CDR3 has 13 amino acids. V lost 7 bases, J lost 3 bases, and 12 bases lay in between. CDR1 and CDR2 from the germline V gene are MNHNY and SVGAGI (reference sequence). The CDR3 reads CASTIARDTEAFF. Written as DNA, the CDR3 is TGTGCCAGCACTATAGCCAGGGACACTGAAGCTTTCTTT.

The V gene is TRBV6-1, the J gene TRBJ1-1; 9 bases fit TRBD1. This CDR3 has 14 residues. Trimming at V came to 1 base and at J to 12 bases, leaving 9 bases not matched to a gene. Per germline, CDR1 MNHNS and CDR2 SASEGT. The CDR3 loop reads CASSEVGGTGFSFF. The CDR3 nucleotides are TGTGCCAGCAGTGAAGTTGGTGGGACAGGGTTTTCTTTCTTT.

The J gene is TRBJ2-3, the V gene TRBV9; TRBD2 matches 10 bases. Germline V gene sequence: CDR1 SGDLS, CDR2 YYNGEE. The CDR3 has 14 amino acids. V shed 3 bases and J 6 bases; nucleotides not matched to a gene: 4. The CDR3 DNA follows: TGTGCCAGCAGCGCTCTAGCGGGAGAGGATACGCAGTATTTT. It translates to CASSALAGEDTQYF.

This clone has just one count. J is TRBJ2-7 and V is TRBV5-6; 9 nucleotides align to TRBD2. V trimming: 1 base; J trimming: 2 bases; junction bases outside the gene matches: 4. Looked up from germline, CDR1 is SGHDT and CDR2 is YYEEEE. The CDR3 sequence is 15 residues long. CDR3 sequence reads: CASSLLAGTTYEQYF. The CDR3 coding sequence is TGTGCCAGCAGCTTGCTAGCGGGGACTACCTACGAGCAGTACTTC.

The CDR3 here is CASSPIPGHSSGNTIYF. The CDR3 region has the DNA TGTGCCAGCTCACCTATCCCCGGACACTCCTCTGGAAACACCATATATTTT. The gene calls are TRBV18 and TRBJ1-3; tentative D call: TRBD1 (5 bases). Germline V CDR1 and CDR2: KGHSH, LQKENI. The CDR3 is 17 amino acids. Trimming cost V 3 bases and J 0 bases, with 15 bases left between them.

V gene TRBV6-5 combines with J gene TRBJ2-5, with 9 nucleotides matching TRBD2. The CDR3 spans 13 residues. Germline-derived CDR1 and CDR2 are MNHEY and SVGAGI. V lost 7 bases, J lost 4 bases, and 4 bases stayed unmatched. The CDR3 nucleotides read TGTGCCAGCAAAGCGGGGGGAAGAGAGACCCAGTACTTC. This sequence encodes CASKAGGRETQYF.

The chain has TRBV7-3 and TRBJ2-5; D is uncertain. In germline, CDR1 is SGHTA, CDR2 FQGTGA. The V gene lost 1 base and the J gene lost 5 bases, with 5 bases spanning the gap. This CDR3 spans 12 amino acids. The CDR3 DNA reads as TGTGCCAGCAGCTTAAGAGGCGAGACCCAGTACTTC. It specifies CASSLRGETQYF.